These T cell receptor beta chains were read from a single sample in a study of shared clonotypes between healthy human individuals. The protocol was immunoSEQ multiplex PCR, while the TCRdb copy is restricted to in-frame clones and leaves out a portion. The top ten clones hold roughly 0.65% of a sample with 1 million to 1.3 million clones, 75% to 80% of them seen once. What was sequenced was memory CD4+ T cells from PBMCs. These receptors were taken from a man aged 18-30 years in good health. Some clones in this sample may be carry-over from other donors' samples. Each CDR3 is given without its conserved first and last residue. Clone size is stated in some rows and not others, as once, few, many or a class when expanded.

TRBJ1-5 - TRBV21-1 ASSKEGGTGKGRASNQPQH
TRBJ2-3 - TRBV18 ASSPQQGTDTQY
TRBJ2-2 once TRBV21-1 ASDPSGACTGELF
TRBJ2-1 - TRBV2 ASSVLGLADNEQF
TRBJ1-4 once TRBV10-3 AISEERKTNEKLF
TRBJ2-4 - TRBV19 ASSNVGAKNIQY
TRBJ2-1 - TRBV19 ASRPGGVHEQF
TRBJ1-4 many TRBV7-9 ASSLVVERANEKLF
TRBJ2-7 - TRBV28 ASSITGGAQEQY
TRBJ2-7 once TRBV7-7 ASSQDRSSYEQY
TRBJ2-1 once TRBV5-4 ASSEMGGTYNEQF
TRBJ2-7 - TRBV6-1 ASSRDRGSYEQY
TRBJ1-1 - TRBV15 ATSRGQLKNTEAF
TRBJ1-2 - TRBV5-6 ASSLGGDGYT
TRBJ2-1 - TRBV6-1 ASSESSGSYNEQF
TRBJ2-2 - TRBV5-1 ASGLAGGYTGELF
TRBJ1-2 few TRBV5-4 ASRDGQTSYGYT
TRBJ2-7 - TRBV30 AWSKGRNYEQY
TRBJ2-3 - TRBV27 ASREFGTDTQY
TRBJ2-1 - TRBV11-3 ASSLGGSSGDEQF
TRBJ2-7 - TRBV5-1 ASSSGPSYEQY
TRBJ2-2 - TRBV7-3 ASSPGLAGWINTGELF
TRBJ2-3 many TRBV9 ASSVRGTGTDTQY
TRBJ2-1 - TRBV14 ASSPLGSRSQF
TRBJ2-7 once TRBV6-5 ASSLGREQY
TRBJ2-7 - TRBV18 ASSPNLPYSSYEQY
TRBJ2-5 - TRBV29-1 SATGGVETQY
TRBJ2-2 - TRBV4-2 ASSQEPGDRVTGELF
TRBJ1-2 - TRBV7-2 ASSLREGGYT
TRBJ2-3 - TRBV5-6 ASSSQTTDTQY
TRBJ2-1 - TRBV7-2 ASSATGRTSSYNEQF
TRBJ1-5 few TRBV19 ASSTGWNQPQH
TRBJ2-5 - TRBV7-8 ASSRSEGNQETQY
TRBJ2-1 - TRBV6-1 ASNRGLDLYNEQF
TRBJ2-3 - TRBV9 ASSAADGTYTDTQY
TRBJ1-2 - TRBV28 ASRPQGAFNYGYT
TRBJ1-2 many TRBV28 ASSFWVTRGDYGYT
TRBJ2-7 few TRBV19 ASRRTDTYEQY